This is a list of T cell receptor beta chains from one sample in a study of PD-1 blockade in classical Hodgkin lymphoma. Produced via immunoSEQ multiplex PCR; TCRdb's table is partial and in-frame only. The sample has 35,000 to 50,000 clones, approximately 70% seen once. Sequenced material: peripheral blood mononuclear cells (PBMCs), taken before the second cycle of nivolumab. The origin of the receptors is a human donor with classical Hodgkin lymphoma. Both conserved end residues are part of each CDR3. The D gene is left open where the match is weak. Not all rows give a size; the values are once, few, many and, for expanded clones, a class.

>-|TRBV28|TRBJ2-7|few
CASSLDARFYEQYF
TGTGCCAGCAGTTTAGACGCGAGATTCTACGAGCAGTACTTC
>-|TRBV28|TRBJ1-1|-
CASAKVGTEAFF
TGTGCCAGCGCCAAGGTGGGCACTGAAGCTTTCTTT
>TRBD2|TRBV27|TRBJ2-7|few
CASSPTSGGFYEQYF
TGTGCCAGCAGCCCGACTAGCGGGGGGTTTTACGAGCAGTACTTC
>-|TRBV5-1|TRBJ1-6|-
CASSSGPAGSSPLHF
TGCGCCAGCAGCTCGGGCCCTGCGGGGTCTTCACCCCTCCACTTT
>TRBD1|TRBV5-1|TRBJ2-7|-
CASLPFGPGQSSYEQYF
TGCGCCAGCCTCCCCTTCGGACCGGGACAGAGCTCCTACGAGCAGTACTTC
>-|TRBV18|TRBJ2-3|-
CASSPVGERNTQYF
TGTGCCAGCTCACCTGTCGGGGAGAGAAATACGCAGTATTTT
>-|TRBV30|TRBJ1-5|few
CAWSLSTGHNQHF
TGTGCCTGGAGTCTTTCCACAGGGCATAACCAGCATTTT
>-|TRBV14|TRBJ2-3|-
CASSPRPLPDTQYF
TGTGCCAGCAGCCCCCGGCCTCTCCCAGATACGCAGTATTTT
>-|TRBV4-2|TRBJ2-1|-
CASSPQTRGGASYNEQFF
TGTGCCAGCAGCCCCCAGACAAGAGGGGGAGCAAGCTACAATGAGCAGTTCTTC
>-|TRBV27|TRBJ2-1|-
CASSLSFRARGGQFF
TGTGCCAGCAGTTTATCGTTTAGGGCCCGGGGTGGGCAGTTCTTC
>-|TRBV18|TRBJ1-1|-
CASSPPGNTEAFF
TGTGCCAGCTCACCACCAGGTAACACTGAAGCTTTCTTT
>-|TRBV6-5|TRBJ1-2|-
CASSFQSEGYPEGYTF
TGTGCCAGCAGTTTTCAATCGGAGGGGTACCCGGAGGGCTACACCTTC
>-|TRBV27|TRBJ1-5|-
CASRNYGTEIYSNQPQHF
TGTGCCAGCAGAAACTACGGGACGGAAATTTATAGCAATCAGCCCCAGCATTTT
>TRBD2|TRBV19|TRBJ2-1|-
CASRRENEQFF
TGTGCCAGTAGGCGGGAGAATGAGCAGTTCTTC
>TRBD2|TRBV19|TRBJ2-5|-
CASSPGTSGIETQYF
TGTGCCAGTAGTCCAGGGACTAGCGGGATAGAGACCCAGTACTTC
>-|TRBV9|TRBJ2-1|-
CASSVGSYNEQFF
TGTGCCAGCAGCGTCGGATCCTACAATGAGCAGTTCTTC
>-|TRBV5-1|TRBJ1-6|few
CASSLEGRTLASPLHF
TGCGCCAGCAGCTTGGAGGGAAGGACTCTGGCTTCACCCCTCCACTTT
>TRBD1|TRBV7-8|TRBJ2-7|-
CASSAYTGTDAYEQYF
TGTGCCAGCAGCGCCTACACCGGGACAGATGCTTACGAGCAGTACTTC
>-|TRBV19|TRBJ2-2|-
CASSIGGIPGELFF
TGTGCCAGTAGTATAGGGGGGATCCCCGGGGAGCTGTTTTTT
>-|TRBV5-1|TRBJ1-1|few
CASSSKGMGGQNTEAFF
TGCGCCAGCAGCTCCAAGGGAATGGGGGGCCAGAACACTGAAGCTTTCTTT
>-|TRBV28|TRBJ2-7|-
CASRRKGREQYF
TGTGCCAGCAGGCGGAAGGGGCGGGAGCAGTACTTC
>-|TRBV4-3|TRBJ2-7|-
CASSQYQGYEQYF
TGCGCCAGCAGCCAATACCAGGGATACGAGCAGTACTTC
>-|TRBV6-5|TRBJ1-2|once
CASSYFVNYGYTF
TGTGCCAGCAGTTACTTTGTCAACTATGGCTACACCTTC
>-|TRBV19|TRBJ1-1|-
CASSMGGLEGQEAFF
TGTGCCAGTAGTATGGGAGGGTTGGAGGGGCAAGAAGCTTTCTTT
>-|TRBV12-1|TRBJ1-1|-
CASSFMRVSLRQNTEAFF
TGTGCCAGCAGCTTTATGAGGGTCAGCCTCAGGCAGAACACTGAAGCTTTCTTT